These 3 T cell receptor beta chains were all obtained from the same sample, sequenced in a study of blood T cell repertoires in COVID-19. Sequencing was performed with immunoSEQ multiplex PCR; in TCRdb, only in-frame clones are kept and a portion is missing. Seen here are around 120,000 clones, approximately 85% observed once, and the top ten hold about a tenth. Sequencing was carried out using peripheral blood. These receptors were collected from a man older than 75 with acute or convalescent COVID-19.

There are a few counts of this clone. V usage is TRBV5-1 and J usage is TRBJ1-1; 8 nucleotides match TRBD1. V lost 0 bases, J lost 3 bases, and 4 bases stayed unmatched. The CDR3 sequence is 15 residues long. Germline values: CDR1 SGHRS, CDR2 YFSETQ. The CDR3 protein is CASSLVRTGYTEAFF. The CDR3 nucleotides read TGCGCCAGCAGCTTGGTTCGGACAGGGTACACTGAAGCTTTCTTT.

V usage is TRBV4-2 and J usage is TRBJ2-2, with a weak D call TRBD2 (7 bases). Trimming pared 1 base from V and 0 bases from J, leaving 12 bases between. The CDR3 contains 17 residues. Germline V gives CDR1 LGHNA, CDR2 YNFKEQ. CDR3 coding DNA: TGTGCCAGCAGCCAAGGTCGGGGGGCATCGAACACCGGGGAGCTGTTTTTT. It is translated as CASSQGRGASNTGELFF.

V usage is TRBV7-9 and J usage is TRBJ1-4; D perhaps matches TRBD1 (6 bases). Germline V gene sequence: CDR1 SEHNR, CDR2 FQNEAQ (reference sequence). Trimming pared 5 bases from V and 5 bases from J, leaving 21 bases between. The CDR3 covers 17 residues. In DNA, the CDR3 is TGTGCCAGCAGCCCCCAAGGCCCACAGGGTACCAATGAAAAACTGTTTTTT. As protein: CASSPQGPQGTNEKLFF.